These 22 T cell receptor beta chains came from one sample sequenced in a study of blood T cell repertoires in COVID-19. The data were produced by immunoSEQ multiplex PCR, yet TCRdb's version contains in-frame clones alone and is incomplete. The data contain approximately 110,000 clones, roughly nine tenths of them singletons. The sample consisted of peripheral blood. These TCRs come from a woman of 80 years or more with acute or convalescent COVID-19.

This chain links TRBV5-6 with TRBJ2-5; 8 nucleotides match TRBD1. Per the germline V gene, CDR1 is SGHDT and CDR2 is YYEEEE. The CDR3 spans 14 residues. V lost 4 bases and J lost 5; bases outside the gene matches: 7. The CDR3 sequence: CASSPLTGAETQYF. The CDR3 bases are TGTGCCAGCAGCCCCTTGACAGGGGCGGAGACCCAGTACTTC.

The gene calls are TRBV28 and TRBJ1-3; 8 nucleotides align to TRBD1. The trim removed 3 bases at V and 2 bases at J, leaving 3 bases unmatched. The CDR3 runs 15 residues. CDR1 and CDR2 (germline): MDHEN, SYDVKM. This chain's CDR3 is CASSLQGAAGNTIYF. The DNA of the CDR3 is TGTGCCAGCAGTTTGCAGGGGGCTGCTGGAAACACCATATATTTT.

In its sample, this clone was seen a few times. The chain links TRBV7-8 to TRBJ2-2; a possible D gene is TRBD1 (6 bases). The germline V gene has CDR1 SGHVS and CDR2 FQNEAQ. This CDR3 has 16 residues. The ends were cut back, 1 base at V and 4 bases at J, with 13 bases in the middle. CDR3 coding DNA: TGTGCCAGCAGCTTAGTGGGGGCTCGGGTCACCGGGGAGCTGTTTTTT. Encoded protein: CASSLVGARVTGELFF.

The chain has TRBV30 and TRBJ2-5; 11 bases match TRBD1. Germline V gene sequence: CDR1 GTSNPN, CDR2 SVGIG (reference sequence). V lost 0 bases and J lost 5; bases outside the gene matches: 5. This CDR3 comprises 15 residues. The CDR3 here is CAWSVWDRGSETQYF. CDR3 bases: TGTGCCTGGAGTGTTTGGGACAGGGGGTCGGAGACCCAGTACTTC.

The chain employs TRBV28 and TRBJ2-7; 11 bases map to TRBD1. The CDR3 consists of 14 residues. With 4 bases clipped from V and 5 bases from J, the junction kept 4 bases outside the gene matches. The germline V gene encodes CDR1 MDHEN and CDR2 SYDVKM. DNA for the CDR3: TGTGCCAGCAGTTCCTGGACAGGGGGCGACGAGCAGTACTTC. The encoded protein is CASSSWTGGDEQYF.

This clone turned up a few times. The gene calls are TRBV30 and TRBJ1-2, with D tentatively TRBD1 (6 bases). Germline V CDR1 and CDR2: GTSNPN, SVGIG (reference sequence). V dropped 3 bases and J dropped 7 bases, with 15 bases sitting between them. The CDR3 loop spans 13 amino acids. CDR3 in amino acids: CAWRSTGLSGYTF. The CDR3 DNA reads as TGTGCCTGGAGGTCAACAGGGCTCTCTGGCTACACCTTC.

The chain has TRBV19 and TRBJ1-1, with 9 bases fitting TRBD1. The CDR3 consists of 13 residues. Germline CDR1 LNHDA, CDR2 SQIVND (reference sequence). The trim removed 5 bases at V and 5 bases at J, leaving 3 bases unmatched. Here the CDR3 DNA reads TGTGCCAGTAGTCCACAGGGGGCGACTGAAGCTTTCTTT. Translation gives CASSPQGATEAFF.

V and J are TRBV6-5 and TRBJ1-1, with D perhaps TRBD1 (5 bases). The germline V gene has CDR1 MNHEY and CDR2 SVGAGI. The CDR3 is made up of 15 amino acids. With 7 bases removed from V and 11 bases from J, the gap between germline ends came to 26 bases. The DNA of the CDR3 is TGTGCCAGCATAGGGACTCAGGTTATTTTCGATAGGGCTTTCTTT. Protein product: CASIGTQVIFDRAFF.

The DNA for the CDR3 is TGCGCCAGCAGCCGACCGACCGGGAGGCAGTACTTC. This translates into CASSRPTGRQYF. The chain combines TRBV4-1 with TRBJ2-7; a possible D gene is TRBD2 (6 bases). CDR3 length: 12 residues. V shed 4 bases and J shed 9 bases, with 13 bases lying between them. Germline V lookup: CDR1 MGHRA, CDR2 YSYEKL.

The rearrangement links TRBV27 to TRBJ1-2; no firm D call. V was cut by 8 bases and J by 8 bases, with 15 bases left in between. Germline CDR1 and CDR2: MNHEY and SMNVEV (reference sequence). This CDR3 has 12 residues. CDR3 amino acids: CASPGNSRGYTF. CDR3 sequence (DNA): TGTGCCAGCCCCGGCAATTCTAGAGGCTACACCTTC.

The CDR3 nucleotides are TGTGCCAGCTCACCATATGAGCTAGCGGGGGGAACAGATACGCAGTATTTT. This gives the protein CASSPYELAGGTDTQYF. V usage is TRBV18 and J usage is TRBJ2-3, with 11 bases that match TRBD2. With 2 bases clipped from V and 3 bases from J, the junction kept 7 bases outside the gene matches. The CDR3 sequence is 17 residues long. Germline assignment: CDR1 KGHSH and CDR2 LQKENI.

In this sample, this clone turned up once. The V and J genes are TRBV27 and TRBJ1-5, with 9 bases identical to TRBD1. The germline V gene encodes CDR1 MNHEY and CDR2 SMNVEV (reference sequence). The CDR3 spans 14 residues. After removal of 7 bases from V and 5 bases from J, the junction contained 6 bases not matched to a gene. The CDR3 is CASTSGTGYQPQHF. The CDR3 DNA follows: TGTGCCAGCACCTCCGGGACAGGGTATCAGCCCCAGCATTTT.

V is TRBV11-2 and J is TRBJ1-6, with D possibly matching TRBD1 (5 bases). Trimming left V 7 bases short and J 0 bases short, with 13 bases between. There are 16 residues in the CDR3. The germline CDR1 and CDR2 sequences are SGHAT and FQNNGV. As DNA, the CDR3 is TGTGCCAGCACCAACAGGCGGAGCTCCTATAATTCACCCCTCCACTTT. It codes for CASTNRRSSYNSPLHF.

The J gene is TRBJ2-2, the V gene TRBV30, with TRBD1 matching over 7 bases. CDR1 and CDR2 from the germline V gene are GTSNPN and SVGIG (reference sequence). V was pared by 5 bases and J by 0 bases, with 3 bases of the junction left unmatched. CDR3 length: 14 residues. The CDR3, as DNA: TGTGCCTGGGAACAGGGGACGAACACCGGGGAGCTGTTTTTT. Translation: CAWEQGTNTGELFF.

The chain links TRBV28 to TRBJ2-2, with TRBD1 as a possible D gene (5 bases). The CDR3 runs to 13 residues. Trimming cost V 5 bases and J 4 bases, with 8 bases left between them. Per germline, CDR1 MDHEN and CDR2 SYDVKM. Written as DNA, the CDR3 is TGTGCCAGCAGTATAGGGGTCACCGGGGAGCTGTTTTTT. The encoded protein is CASSIGVTGELFF.

J is TRBJ1-1 and V is TRBV2; D possibly corresponds to TRBD1 (5 bases). Trimming stripped 3 bases from V and 1 base from J, with 9 bases between. The CDR3 spans 14 residues. Per germline, CDR1 SNHLY and CDR2 FYNNEI. The CDR3 here is CASSEGLPNTEAFF. The CDR3 DNA follows: TGTGCCAGCAGTGAGGGACTCCCGAACACTGAAGCTTTCTTT.

The J gene is TRBJ2-7, the V gene TRBV27, with 10 bases matching TRBD2. The CDR3 has 16 amino acids. Germline assignment: CDR1 MNHEY and CDR2 SMNVEV (reference sequence). V lost 5 bases, J lost 0 bases, and 7 bases stayed unmatched. The CDR3 bases are TGTGCCAGCAGTACGTTAGCGGGGGGCTTCTCCTACGAGCAGTACTTC. Its protein is CASSTLAGGFSYEQYF.

The genes are TRBV7-2 and TRBJ2-7; D uncertain. The CDR3 totals 14 residues. The germline CDR1 and CDR2 sequences are SGHTA and FQGNSA. Trimming stripped 1 base from V and 0 bases from J, with 7 bases between. The CDR3 protein is CASSLGPVSYEQYF. For the CDR3, the DNA is TGTGCCAGCAGCTTAGGGCCCGTCTCCTACGAGCAGTACTTC.

The chain has TRBV2 and TRBJ2-7; 7 nucleotides agree with TRBD1. Looked up from germline, CDR1 is SNHLY and CDR2 is FYNNEI. There are 13 residues in the CDR3. The junction had 7 bases not matched to a gene; V was cut back by 5 bases and J by 6 bases. CDR3: CASSRQGTSEQYF. DNA of the CDR3: TGTGCCAGCAGTCGACAGGGAACCTCCGAGCAGTACTTC. Full variable domain (missing parts from reference TRBV2 and TRBJ2-7): EPEVTQTPSHQVTQMGQEVILRCVPISNHLYFYWYRQILGQKVEFLVSFYNNEISEKSEIFDDQFSVERPDGSNFTLKIRSTKLEDSAMYFCASSRQGTSEQYFGPGTRLTVT.

This clone appeared once. This chain joins TRBV28 and TRBJ1-5; possibly TRBD1 for D (5 bases). V was trimmed by 7 bases and J by 2 bases, leaving 6 bases between them. The CDR3 is 12 residues long. Germline V gives CDR1 MDHEN, CDR2 SYDVKM. The CDR3 loop reads CASKGGNQPQHF. The CDR3 DNA reads TGTGCCAGCAAAGGGGGCAATCAGCCCCAGCATTTT.

V gene TRBV25-1 combines with J gene TRBJ1-6; D possibly corresponds to TRBD1 (6 bases). Germline V lookup: CDR1 MGHDK, CDR2 SYGVNS. Trimming took off 4 bases at V and 4 bases at J, with 8 bases between the two ends. The CDR3 runs 14 residues. The chain's CDR3 is CASSGDRYNSPLHF. In DNA form, the CDR3 reads TGTGCCAGCAGTGGAGACAGGTATAATTCACCCCTCCACTTT.

The rearrangement joins TRBV5-5 to TRBJ2-7; TRBD2 aligns across 9 bases. The V gene's germline CDR1 is SGHKS and CDR2 YYEKEE (reference sequence). With V trimmed by 0 bases and J by 3 bases, 10 bases remained unmatched. CDR3 length equals 17 residues. CDR3 coding DNA: TGTGCCAGCAGCTTGGCTGCTAGCGGGGCCTTTTTCTACGAGCAGTACTTC. Encoded protein: CASSLAASGAFFYEQYF.